This is a list of T cell receptor beta chains from one sample in a study of regulatory T cells in long-lasting Graves disease. TCRdb ran MiXCR on the multiplex PCR reads and lists one entry per CDR3 protein. The sample consists of approximately 350,000 distinct CDR3 sequences, 12% of them appearing once. These data also formed part of another study, on T cells in Graves' hyperthyroidism and ophthalmopathy.

The source material was peripheral blood mononuclear cells (PBMCs), sampled at new diagnosis, from a patient treated with antithyroid drugs. All receptors derive from a woman under 30 with Graves disease. Both conserved end residues are part of each CDR3. The order of the fields is D gene, V gene, J gene, clone size, CDR3 protein, CDR3 DNA. A D gene is named only where the DNA matches it firmly. Only some rows state a clone size, as once, few, many or a class for expanded clones.

d_gene: TRBD1; v_gene: TRBV20-1; j_gene: TRBJ2-7; abundance: many; CDR3aa: CSARDWGQGSYEQYF; CDR3nt: TGCAGTGCTAGAGATTGGGGACAGGGCTCCTACGAGCAGTACTTC
d_gene: NA; v_gene: TRBV7-9; j_gene: TRBJ1-3; abundance: many; CDR3aa: CASSLFPPFSGNTIYF; CDR3nt: TGTGCCAGCAGCTTGTTTCCTCCCTTCTCTGGAAACACCATATATTTT
d_gene: NA; v_gene: TRBV5-1; j_gene: TRBJ1-1; abundance: NA; CDR3aa: CASSLASCTEAFF; CDR3nt: TGCGCCAGCAGCTTGGCTTCGTGCACTGAAGCTTTCTTT
d_gene: NA; v_gene: TRBV12-3/TRBV12-4; j_gene: TRBJ2-3; abundance: many; CDR3aa: CASSSPQRSSTDTQYF; CDR3nt: TGTGCCAGCAGTTCCCCTCAGAGATCTAGCACAGATACGCAGTATTTT
d_gene: NA; v_gene: TRBV7-9; j_gene: TRBJ1-3; abundance: NA; CDR3aa: CASRPRSSGNTIYF; CDR3nt: TGTGCCAGCAGACCACGATCCTCTGGAAACACCATATATTTT
d_gene: TRBD1; v_gene: TRBV20-1; j_gene: TRBJ2-5; abundance: NA; CDR3aa: CSAAAQGATQETQYF; CDR3nt: TGCAGTGCTGCCGCACAGGGGGCGACCCAAGAGACCCAGTACTTC
d_gene: NA; v_gene: TRBV30; j_gene: TRBJ2-1; abundance: NA; CDR3aa: CAGFRVNEQLF; CDR3nt: TGTGCCGGATTCAGGGTGAATGAGCAGCTCTTC
d_gene: TRBD1; v_gene: TRBV6-1; j_gene: TRBJ1-2; abundance: few; CDR3aa: CASSSTGSGGYTF; CDR3nt: TGTGCCAGCAGCTCGACAGGGAGTGGTGGCTACACCTTC
d_gene: TRBD2; v_gene: TRBV6-1; j_gene: TRBJ2-1; abundance: few; CDR3aa: CASSTGTSGANEQFF; CDR3nt: TGTGCCAGCAGTACGGGGACTAGTGGTGCGAATGAGCAGTTCTTC
d_gene: NA; v_gene: TRBV7-9; j_gene: TRBJ1-2; abundance: NA; CDR3aa: CASSFFHGQGQLRYGYTF; CDR3nt: TGTGCCAGCAGCTTTTTTCATGGCCAGGGGCAGCTTCGCTATGGCTACACCTTC
d_gene: NA; v_gene: TRBV28; j_gene: TRBJ1-5; abundance: many; CDR3aa: CASSGAPRSGQPQHF; CDR3nt: TGTGCCAGCAGCGGGGCCCCCCGGTCCGGTCAGCCCCAGCATTTT
d_gene: TRBD2; v_gene: TRBV10-1; j_gene: TRBJ2-1; abundance: NA; CDR3aa: CASSEGGSSYNERFF; CDR3nt: TGCGCCAGCAGTGAGGGCGGGAGCTCCTACAATGAGCGGTTCTTC
d_gene: NA; v_gene: TRBV29-1; j_gene: TRBJ1-1; abundance: NA; CDR3aa: CSAAFRPNTEAFF; CDR3nt: TGCAGCGCTGCATTTAGGCCGAACACTGAAGCTTTCTTT
d_gene: TRBD1; v_gene: TRBV7-2; j_gene: TRBJ2-4; abundance: NA; CDR3aa: CASSFTPGQLAKNIQYF; CDR3nt: TGTGCCAGCAGCTTCACTCCGGGACAGCTAGCCAAAAACATTCAGTACTTC
d_gene: NA; v_gene: TRBV20-1; j_gene: TRBJ1-4; abundance: many; CDR3aa: CSARIGTAVAGKLFF; CDR3nt: TGCAGTGCTAGAATAGGGACCGCGGTGGCCGGGAAACTGTTTTTT
d_gene: NA; v_gene: TRBV6-5; j_gene: TRBJ1-1; abundance: NA; CDR3aa: CASSYSGYMNTEAFF; CDR3nt: TGTGCCAGCAGTTACTCTGGGTACATGAACACTGAAGCTTTCTTT
d_gene: NA; v_gene: TRBV6-1; j_gene: TRBJ2-3; abundance: NA; CDR3aa: CASSQLVGAFLTDTQYF; CDR3nt: TGTGCCAGCAGCCAGCTAGTGGGGGCTTTTCTCACAGATACGCAGTATTTT
d_gene: NA; v_gene: TRBV7-2; j_gene: TRBJ2-1; abundance: many; CDR3aa: CASSLLPATSGNEQFF; CDR3nt: TGTGCCAGCAGCTTATTACCCGCGACTTCGGGCAATGAGCAGTTCTTC
d_gene: TRBD1; v_gene: TRBV9; j_gene: TRBJ2-2; abundance: few; CDR3aa: CASSIPQGANTGELFF; CDR3nt: TGTGCCAGCAGCATTCCACAGGGGGCAAACACCGGGGAGCTGTTTTTT
d_gene: TRBD2; v_gene: TRBV28; j_gene: TRBJ2-7; abundance: many; CDR3aa: CASSLAGREAYEQYF; CDR3nt: TGTGCCAGCAGTTTAGCAGGGAGGGAGGCCTACGAGCAGTACTTC
d_gene: NA; v_gene: TRBV27; j_gene: TRBJ2-2; abundance: many; CDR3aa: CASSYGSVEELFF; CDR3nt: TGTGCCAGCAGTTACGGTTCGGTGGAGGAGCTGTTTTTT
d_gene: NA; v_gene: TRBV7-6; j_gene: TRBJ2-6; abundance: few; CDR3aa: CASSLGPGPGANVLTF; CDR3nt: TGTGCCAGCAGCTTAGGTCCGGGTCCTGGGGCCAACGTCCTGACTTTC
d_gene: NA; v_gene: TRBV6-1; j_gene: TRBJ1-1; abundance: NA; CDR3aa: CASTIDLSNTEAFF; CDR3nt: TGTGCCAGCACCATCGACCTCTCGAACACTGAAGCTTTCTTT
d_gene: TRBD2; v_gene: TRBV3-1; j_gene: TRBJ2-3; abundance: many; CDR3aa: CASSRFLAGLTDTQYF; CDR3nt: TGTGCCAGCAGCCGGTTCCTAGCGGGCCTCACAGATACGCAGTATTTT
d_gene: NA; v_gene: TRBV28; j_gene: TRBJ1-5; abundance: few; CDR3aa: CASSLLTGLQPQHF; CDR3nt: TGTGCCAGCAGTTTACTTACAGGGCTCCAGCCCCAGCATTTT
d_gene: NA; v_gene: TRBV11-2; j_gene: TRBJ2-7; abundance: few; CDR3aa: CAGSERTAYEQYF; CDR3nt: TGTGCCGGCAGCGAGAGGACAGCCTACGAGCAGTACTTC
d_gene: NA; v_gene: TRBV2; j_gene: TRBJ1-1; abundance: many; CDR3aa: CASLRTPDTEAFF; CDR3nt: TGTGCCAGCCTGAGGACCCCGGACACTGAAGCTTTCTTT
d_gene: NA; v_gene: TRBV20-1; j_gene: TRBJ2-5; abundance: many; CDR3aa: CSAIASEGWPQYF; CDR3nt: TGCAGTGCCATTGCCTCCGAGGGTTGGCCCCAGTACTTC
d_gene: TRBD1; v_gene: TRBV27; j_gene: TRBJ2-7; abundance: many; CDR3aa: CASSLRGQGSSYEQYF; CDR3nt: TGTGCCAGCAGTTTAAGGGGACAGGGAAGCTCCTACGAGCAGTACTTC
d_gene: NA; v_gene: TRBV29-1; j_gene: TRBJ2-3; abundance: NA; CDR3aa: CSVESNSDTQYF; CDR3nt: TGCAGCGTTGAGAGCAACTCAGATACGCAGTATTTT
d_gene: NA; v_gene: TRBV7-6; j_gene: TRBJ2-3; abundance: few; CDR3aa: CASSLSTGEMTDTQYF; CDR3nt: TGTGCCAGCAGCCTATCAACGGGGGAGATGACAGATACGCAGTATTTT
d_gene: NA; v_gene: TRBV10-3; j_gene: TRBJ2-1; abundance: many; CDR3aa: CAISESLGGGITYNEQFF; CDR3nt: TGTGCCATCAGTGAGTCATTGGGGGGCGGAATAACCTACAATGAGCAGTTCTTC
d_gene: TRBD1; v_gene: TRBV7-9; j_gene: TRBJ2-7; abundance: few; CDR3aa: CASLGQGSYEQYF; CDR3nt: TGTGCCAGCCTCGGACAGGGCTCCTACGAGCAGTACTTC
d_gene: TRBD1; v_gene: TRBV28; j_gene: TRBJ1-5; abundance: NA; CDR3aa: CASKRTGDQPQHF; CDR3nt: TGTGCCAGCAAGCGGACAGGCGATCAGCCCCAGCATTTT
d_gene: NA; v_gene: TRBV6-5; j_gene: TRBJ2-3; abundance: many; CDR3aa: CASSSTLPATDTQYF; CDR3nt: TGTGCCAGCAGTTCGACCCTCCCAGCCACAGATACGCAGTATTTT
d_gene: TRBD2; v_gene: TRBV6-9; j_gene: TRBJ2-3; abundance: NA; CDR3aa: CASSYSLAGGSDDTQYF; CDR3nt: TGTGCCAGCAGTTACTCCCTAGCGGGAGGATCCGACGATACGCAGTATTTT
d_gene: NA; v_gene: TRBV12-3/TRBV12-4; j_gene: TRBJ1-2; abundance: many; CDR3aa: CASTPMRGLGYGYTF; CDR3nt: TGTGCCAGCACCCCCATGAGGGGCTTAGGGTATGGCTACACCTTC
d_gene: TRBD2; v_gene: TRBV28; j_gene: TRBJ2-2; abundance: many; CDR3aa: CASILRVARRTSGNPGELFF; CDR3nt: TGTGCCAGCATCCTCCGGGTAGCCCGTCGGACTAGCGGGAACCCCGGGGAGCTGTTTTTT
d_gene: TRBD1; v_gene: TRBV6-2/TRBV6-3; j_gene: TRBJ2-1; abundance: many; CDR3aa: CASSYGGQGFGQFF; CDR3nt: TGTGCCAGCAGTTACGGGGGACAGGGATTTGGGCAGTTCTTC
d_gene: NA; v_gene: TRBV7-8; j_gene: TRBJ2-5; abundance: many; CDR3aa: CASSLARFEGSRETQYF; CDR3nt: TGTGCCAGCAGCTTAGCCCGCTTTGAGGGTAGCCGGGAGACCCAGTACTTC
d_gene: NA; v_gene: TRBV28; j_gene: TRBJ2-5; abundance: many; CDR3aa: CASSLIPQQETQYF; CDR3nt: TGTGCCAGCAGTTTAATTCCTCAGCAAGAGACCCAGTACTTC
d_gene: TRBD1; v_gene: TRBV2; j_gene: TRBJ2-7; abundance: NA; CDR3aa: CASSPDRDTYEQYF; CDR3nt: TGTGCCAGCAGCCCGGACAGGGACACCTACGAGCAGTACTTC
d_gene: NA; v_gene: TRBV6-2/TRBV6-3; j_gene: TRBJ1-5; abundance: NA; CDR3aa: CASSYWRISNQPQHF; CDR3nt: TGTGCCAGCAGTTACTGGCGGATTAGCAATCAGCCCCAGCATTTT
d_gene: NA; v_gene: TRBV2; j_gene: TRBJ1-5; abundance: many; CDR3aa: CASSYRQSSNQPQHF; CDR3nt: TGTGCCAGCAGTTACAGGCAGAGTAGCAATCAGCCCCAGCATTTT
d_gene: NA; v_gene: TRBV7-8; j_gene: TRBJ2-7; abundance: NA; CDR3aa: CASSLTDLGGQYF; CDR3nt: TGTGCCAGCAGCCTAACGGACCTGGGGGGGCAGTACTTC
d_gene: TRBD1; v_gene: TRBV7-2; j_gene: TRBJ1-2; abundance: many; CDR3aa: CASSEYRGLDGYTF; CDR3nt: TGTGCCAGCAGCGAATACAGGGGGCTGGATGGCTACACCTTC
d_gene: TRBD1; v_gene: TRBV25-1; j_gene: TRBJ1-1; abundance: many; CDR3aa: CASSELLWGQPEAFF; CDR3nt: TGTGCCAGCAGTGAATTATTGTGGGGACAGCCCGAAGCTTTCTTT
d_gene: NA; v_gene: TRBV20-1; j_gene: TRBJ2-3; abundance: many; CDR3aa: CRPDDERGRTDTQYF; CDR3nt: TGCAGGCCCGACGACGAGCGAGGGCGGACAGATACGCAGTATTTT
d_gene: NA; v_gene: TRBV7-3; j_gene: TRBJ2-5; abundance: many; CDR3aa: CASSLRAGRTETQYF; CDR3nt: TGTGCCAGCAGCTTAAGGGCAGGGCGGACGGAGACCCAGTACTTC
d_gene: NA; v_gene: TRBV6-2/TRBV6-3; j_gene: TRBJ2-1; abundance: many; CDR3aa: CASTTVAGIPYNEQFF; CDR3nt: TGTGCCAGCACTACCGTCGCGGGTATTCCCTACAATGAGCAGTTCTTC
d_gene: NA; v_gene: TRBV28; j_gene: TRBJ2-7; abundance: many; CDR3aa: CASSFHDSYEQYF; CDR3nt: TGTGCCAGCAGTTTTCACGATTCCTACGAGCAGTACTTC
d_gene: NA; v_gene: TRBV19; j_gene: TRBJ2-1; abundance: few; CDR3aa: CAGSIAAGPGSEQFF; CDR3nt: TGTGCCGGTAGTATAGCAGCGGGCCCAGGTAGTGAGCAGTTCTTC
d_gene: TRBD2; v_gene: TRBV6-9; j_gene: TRBJ2-1; abundance: many; CDR3aa: CASSYAGLAGGRSYNEQFF; CDR3nt: TGTGCCAGCAGTTACGCCGGACTAGCGGGAGGAAGGTCCTACAATGAGCAGTTCTTC